This T cell receptor (beta chain) is from a study of T cells after yellow fever vaccination. Germline V CDR1 and CDR2: DFQATT, SNEGSKA (reference sequence). V was pared by 3 bases and J by 8 bases, with 23 bases between. The CDR3 contains 16 residues. This clonotype appeared a few times. TCRdb called the 5' RACE reads again in MiXCR, with one record for every CDR3 protein. The sample includes some 97,000 distinct CDR3 sequences, under 6.5% of them seen just once. The rearrangement links TRBV20-1 to TRBJ2-1; D is perhaps TRBD1 or TRBD2 (5 bases each). This receptor was identified in a man younger than 35 who received the YFV17D yellow fever vaccine. The sample in question was CD8+ T cells sorted from PBMCs, obtained 10 days after the yellow fever booster vaccination. CDR3 sequence: CSARGVRTVAADEQFF. CDR3 coding DNA: TGCAGTGCTAGGGGGGTGCGTACCGTTGCAGCGGATGAGCAGTTCTTC.